This entry features one T cell receptor (beta chain) sequence. Its antigen is unknown. This CDR3 is 15 amino acids long. Trimming removed 4 bases from V and 6 bases from J, with 19 bases in between. Germline V gene sequence: CDR1 SGHDT, CDR2 YYEEEE. Only in-frame clones appear in the TCRdb table, and some are missing; sequencing was by immunoSEQ multiplex PCR. The sample includes some 240,000 clones, around nine tenths seen only once; the top ten take 1.5% to 2.5%. This record belongs to a study of cytomegalovirus exposure and HLA in healthy donors. General study points: The classifier, whose performance was assessed in both the original and validation cohorts, reportedly diagnosed cytomegalovirus status with high specificity and sensitivity. Testing in vitro showed a few CMV-associated chains specific for CMV antigens.

The source material was PBMCs. V is TRBV5-6 and J is TRBJ1-1; possible D gene TRBD1, 5 bases. The sequence derives from a woman aged 18-30 years in good health and CMV-seropositive. The CDR3 reads CASSLGGGMQAEAFF. The CDR3 DNA reads as TGTGCCAGCAGCCTCGGGGGGGGGATGCAAGCTGAAGCTTTCTTT.